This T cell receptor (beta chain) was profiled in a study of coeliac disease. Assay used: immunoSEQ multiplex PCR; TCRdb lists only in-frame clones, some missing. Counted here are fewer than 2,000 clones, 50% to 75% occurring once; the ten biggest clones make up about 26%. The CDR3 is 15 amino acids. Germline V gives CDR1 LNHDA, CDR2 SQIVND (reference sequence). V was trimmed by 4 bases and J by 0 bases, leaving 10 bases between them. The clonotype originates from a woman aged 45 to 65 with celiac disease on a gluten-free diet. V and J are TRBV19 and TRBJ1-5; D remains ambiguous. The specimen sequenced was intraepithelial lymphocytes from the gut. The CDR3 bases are TGTGCCAGTAGTAGCTGGCAGTATAGCAATCAGCCCCAGCATTTT. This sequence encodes CASSSWQYSNQPQHF.